This T cell receptor (beta chain) was captured by sequencing in a study of T cells in Graves' hyperthyroidism and ophthalmopathy (dated by TCRdb to the late 2010s). Study-level background: Peripheral blood samples were taken at initial diagnosis, before any treatment was given. Prospective prediction of ophthalmopathy was tested in an independent validation cohort consisting of some 20 hyperthyroidism patients and approximately 16 patients who later progressed to ophthalmopathy. The paper reports TCR Vbeta CDR3 sequencing of 130 to 150 peripheral blood samples: around 45 ophthalmopathy, fewer than 85 hyperthyroidism and 17 progressor patients. Following sampling, methimazole starting at 30 mg daily was given to hyperthyroidism patients, and high-dose intravenous methylprednisolone was given to ophthalmopathy patients. TCR V-J signatures able to tell the groups apart were searched for in a discovery cohort of more than 90 patients, of whom more than 40 had Graves' ophthalmopathy and roughly 58 had stable Graves' hyperthyroidism. The study also compared thyroid tissue and blood T-cell repertoires from 5 to 7 Graves' hyperthyroidism patients. For training and testing, the 100 or so patients in the discovery cohort were randomly divided in a 7:3 ratio.

Amplification of TCR beta CDR3 regions was carried out from RNA transcripts. For the first round of RT-PCR on the TCR CDR3, the HTBI primer set was used together with the Qiagen OneStep RT-PCR kit. The libraries were constructed in a second round of multiplex PCR and then size-selected and purified. Libraries were sequenced paired-end with 100 bp reads on an Illumina HiSeq2000. As for the authors' bioinformatics: SOAPnuke was used to process the raw data, removing reads that contained adapters or uncalled bases, had a mean Phred below 15, or lacked an exact match to the constant primer or identifier. COPE v1.2.5 was used to merge high-quality paired reads, and clonotypes were defined as unique nucleotide sequences. Clonotypes were aligned to IMGT TRBV, TRBD and TRBJ reference segments using MiTCR v1.1. The analysis was restricted to V-J combinations with a frequency above 0.0001, which together covered approximately 99% of the repertoires. A TCS score was defined as the ratio of F50 (clonal expansion) to E x V (chaos), with BLOSUM62-based TCRdist applied between CDR3 peptides within each V-J. Welch's t-statistics and random forest reduced roughly 500 V-J features to around 14, which were used in a naive Bayes classifier (R e1071). Through fastp at Q25 and MiXCR, TCRdb rebuilt clones from the public reads, retaining in-frame beta chains. Each entry merges the rows of one CDR3 protein and shows their most common DNA and genes. TCRdb, not the authors, supplied the V and J calls. The sample records 250,000 to 300,000 distinct CDR3 sequences, around 15% of which are singletons. Jointly, the top ten make up over 25% of the sample.

Hyperthyroidism patients were newly diagnosed, had a disease duration of under 2 months, and were aged 18 to 65 years. Exclusion was applied to patients with uncontrolled infections, other autoimmune diseases, pregnancy or lactation. Diagnoses were established on the basis of clinical symptoms, serum thyroxine and TRAb, thyroid ultrasound, and orbital computed tomography. Blood from progressor patients was drawn when they were first diagnosed with hyperthyroidism, before any ophthalmopathy symptoms appeared. Ficoll-Paque density gradient centrifugation was used to isolate PBMCs from approximately 10 ml of fresh peripheral blood. Patients classed as progressors first received a Graves' hyperthyroidism diagnosis and then went on to develop ophthalmopathy during follow-up. Total RNA was extracted using Trizol reagent, and RNA quality was assessed on an Agilent 2100 Bioanalyzer. On this clonotype: The antigen this receptor binds is unknown. No base quality values were provided; no much bigger clone lies one nucleotide off.

What the authors observed across the whole study: Sample size was not statistically predetermined, and investigators were not blinded to group allocation. During validation, the model predicted progression to ophthalmopathy a median of about 6.3 months ahead of onset, with roughly 65% sensitivity and less than 85% specificity. A model built on a 13 V-J signature distinguished ophthalmopathy from stable hyperthyroidism, reaching 87.88% sensitivity and 81% to 83% specificity in cross-validation and 80%/75% in testing. Most expanded thyroid clonotypes (frequency above 0.001) were also detected in blood, a finding suggesting that blood repertoires may reflect thyroid immune responses.

CDR1 and CDR2 (SGHDT, YYEEEE) derive from the germline V gene. The junction carries 10 bases between V and J, which are trimmed by 0 bases and 1 base respectively. Inclusive of the bounding cysteine and phenylalanine, the CDR3 is 16 residues long. Only the CDR3 DNA stays, 48 bases, in frame from base 1. This TCR came from a woman in her 50s with Graves' hyperthyroidism that later progressed to Graves' ophthalmopathy. The receptor chain draws on TRBV5-6 and TRBJ2-2; the D region possibly corresponds to TRBD1 (6 bases align). Material for sequencing was blood. The nucleotide sequence reads TGTGCCAGCAGCTTGGCCGGGACACTGAACACCGGGGAGCTGTTTTTT. Translated, this gives CASSLAGTLNTGELFF.